This T cell receptor beta chain is from a study of blood T cells in healthy people across ages. With a J-beta primer mix and a sample-barcoded 5' primer, a second PCR ran about 6 to 11 cycles. A tag from a template-switch adaptor with 12 random nucleotides marked each cDNA molecule. TCRdb used MiXCR to reprocess the 5' RACE reads, holding one entry per CDR3 protein. Found here are 1.5 million to 2 million distinct CDR3 sequences, around 36% of them singletons; the top ten hold about 11%. The ends were cut back, 2 bases at V and 10 bases at J, with 20 bases in the middle. Germline V gene lookup returns CDR1 DFQATT and CDR2 SNEGSKA (reference sequence). The CDR3 is made up of 14 amino acids. A minimum of 5 micrograms of total RNA was extracted per sample.

The source is a woman younger than 45 in good health. Sequencing used blood. This chain links TRBV20-1 with TRBJ1-2; D ambiguous. CDR3 nucleotides: TGCAGTGCTAGAATCCGAGGAGAAGGGCCTGACTACACCTTC. Residues: CSARIRGEGPDYTF.